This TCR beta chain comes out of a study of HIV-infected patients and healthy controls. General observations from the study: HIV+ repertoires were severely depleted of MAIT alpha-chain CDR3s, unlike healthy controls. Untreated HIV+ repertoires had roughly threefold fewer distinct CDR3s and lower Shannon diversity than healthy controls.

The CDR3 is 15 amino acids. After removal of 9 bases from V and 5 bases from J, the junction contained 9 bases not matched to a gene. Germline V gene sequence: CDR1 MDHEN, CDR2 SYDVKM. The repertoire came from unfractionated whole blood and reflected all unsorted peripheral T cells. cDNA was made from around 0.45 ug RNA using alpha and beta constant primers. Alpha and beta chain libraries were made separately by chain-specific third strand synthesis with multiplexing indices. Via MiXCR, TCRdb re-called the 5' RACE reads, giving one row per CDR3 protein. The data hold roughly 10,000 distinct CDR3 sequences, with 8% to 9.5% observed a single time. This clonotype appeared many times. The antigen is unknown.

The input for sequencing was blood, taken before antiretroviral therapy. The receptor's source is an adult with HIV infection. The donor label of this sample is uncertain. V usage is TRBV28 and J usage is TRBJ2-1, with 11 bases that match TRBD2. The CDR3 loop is CASRFIAGGNNEQFF. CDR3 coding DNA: TGTGCCAGTCGTTTCATAGCGGGAGGGAACAATGAGCAGTTCTTC.